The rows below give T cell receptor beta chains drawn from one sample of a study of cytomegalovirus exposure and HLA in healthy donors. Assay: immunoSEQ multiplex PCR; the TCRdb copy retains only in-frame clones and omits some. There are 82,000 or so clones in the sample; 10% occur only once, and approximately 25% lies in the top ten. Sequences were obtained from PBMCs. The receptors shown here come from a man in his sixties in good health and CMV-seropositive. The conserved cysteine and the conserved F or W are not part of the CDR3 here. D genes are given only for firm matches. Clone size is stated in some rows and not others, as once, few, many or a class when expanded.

SVEAGQDTQY	10	TRBV29-1	NA	few
ASSPTSTDTQY	11	TRBV7-9	NA	NA
ASSSSPEQF	9	TRBV7-9	NA	few
ASSSQTQTSGNPTRWQY	17	TRBV28	TRBD2	NA
ASSLRGARGYNEQF	14	TRBV7-3	NA	NA
SVEKSSGALADTQY	14	TRBV29-1	TRBD2	NA
AAQRRGRNNEQF	12	TRBV5-6	NA	NA
ASSTGQDSPLH	11	TRBV6-5	TRBD1	few
AISETPGQGEPQH	13	TRBV10-3	TRBD1	NA
ASTPAGSGANVLT	13	TRBV28	NA	few
ASSFLDRASNYGYT	14	TRBV19	TRBD1	NA
ASNAIATTEAF	11	TRBV19	NA	few
ASSPKSGSYT	10	TRBV7-3	NA	NA
ASSADRVENTGELF	14	TRBV2	TRBD1	few
ASSVASVGLEENEQF	15	TRBV9	TRBD2	NA
ASSESGRTSYEQY	13	TRBV25-1	TRBD2	NA
ASSSPTGNTGELF	13	TRBV7-6	NA	NA
ASSFGGTPYGYT	12	TRBV7-8	NA	NA
ASSFRGSTDTQY	12	TRBV27	NA	NA
ASNGGGTTDTQY	12	TRBV28	TRBD2	few